This is a list of T cell receptor beta chains from one sample in a study of cytomegalovirus exposure and HLA in healthy donors. Clones were sequenced by immunoSEQ multiplex PCR, and TCRdb holds only the in-frame ones, with some missing. Among 84,000 or so clones, less than 65% were seen once, and the ten largest hold 5.5%. Input material: PBMCs. Source of these receptors: a woman in her twenties or thirties in good health and CMV-seropositive. CDR3s leave out the opening cysteine and the closing phenylalanine or tryptophan. A D gene is named only where the DNA matches it firmly.

>TRBJ1-4|TRBV18|NA
ASSPRVGATNEKLF
>TRBJ2-3|TRBV5-8|NA
ASSFGAAGPDTQY
>TRBJ2-2|TRBV14|NA
ASSQEVWPINTGELF
>TRBJ1-1|TRBV5-1|TRBD1
ASSPSGGATEAF
>TRBJ2-7|TRBV21-1|NA
ASSKLGGIYEQY
>TRBJ2-2|TRBV27|TRBD1
ASSGLQGRTGELF
>TRBJ1-1|TRBV7-2|NA
ASSFFTGEGYEAF
>TRBJ2-1|TRBV10-1|TRBD2
ASSGSVRGGYNEQF
>TRBJ2-1|TRBV28|NA
ASWQRYNEQF
>TRBJ1-4|TRBV5-1|NA
ASSLGLEGEKLF
>TRBJ1-2|TRBV19|NA
ASSTDSNYGYT
>TRBJ1-6|TRBV7-3|TRBD1
ASSSPDRGNSPLH
>TRBJ1-6|TRBV27|TRBD1
ASSLSGTGGTSPLH
>TRBJ1-2|TRBV7-2|TRBD1
ASSLGQGVYGYP
>TRBJ1-1|TRBV6-1|NA
ASSVSNTEAF
>TRBJ1-2|TRBV27|NA
ASSYGTSGGYT
>TRBJ2-3|TRBV12-5|NA
ASGLTSLVAGPRDTQY
>TRBJ2-1|TRBV5-1|TRBD2
ASSLLAGGLNEQF
>TRBJ2-1|TRBV5-5|TRBD2
ASSLAASGGAYEQF
>TRBJ1-2|TRBV29-1|NA
SVERTVHGYT
>TRBJ1-2|TRBV5-4|TRBD1
ASSPPGATGDLGGYP
>TRBJ2-5|TRBV2|TRBD1
ASSAGQGEETQY
>TRBJ2-6|TRBV21-1|NA
ASSPGMAGHSSGANVLT
>TRBJ2-1|TRBV14|TRBD1
ASSEIGDRGFAEQF
>TRBJ2-3|TRBV21-1|NA
ASSTWMTSALSTDTQY
>TRBJ1-1|TRBV4-1|NA
ASSQWTASNTEAF
>TRBJ1-6|TRBV6-6|NA
ASSYRPGFGNSPLH
>TRBJ1-5|TRBV10-2|TRBD1
ASSRQGRSNQPQH
>TRBJ2-1|TRBV12-5|TRBD2
ASGSLAGLNEQF
>TRBJ2-2|TRBV5-6|NA
ASSRGANTGELF